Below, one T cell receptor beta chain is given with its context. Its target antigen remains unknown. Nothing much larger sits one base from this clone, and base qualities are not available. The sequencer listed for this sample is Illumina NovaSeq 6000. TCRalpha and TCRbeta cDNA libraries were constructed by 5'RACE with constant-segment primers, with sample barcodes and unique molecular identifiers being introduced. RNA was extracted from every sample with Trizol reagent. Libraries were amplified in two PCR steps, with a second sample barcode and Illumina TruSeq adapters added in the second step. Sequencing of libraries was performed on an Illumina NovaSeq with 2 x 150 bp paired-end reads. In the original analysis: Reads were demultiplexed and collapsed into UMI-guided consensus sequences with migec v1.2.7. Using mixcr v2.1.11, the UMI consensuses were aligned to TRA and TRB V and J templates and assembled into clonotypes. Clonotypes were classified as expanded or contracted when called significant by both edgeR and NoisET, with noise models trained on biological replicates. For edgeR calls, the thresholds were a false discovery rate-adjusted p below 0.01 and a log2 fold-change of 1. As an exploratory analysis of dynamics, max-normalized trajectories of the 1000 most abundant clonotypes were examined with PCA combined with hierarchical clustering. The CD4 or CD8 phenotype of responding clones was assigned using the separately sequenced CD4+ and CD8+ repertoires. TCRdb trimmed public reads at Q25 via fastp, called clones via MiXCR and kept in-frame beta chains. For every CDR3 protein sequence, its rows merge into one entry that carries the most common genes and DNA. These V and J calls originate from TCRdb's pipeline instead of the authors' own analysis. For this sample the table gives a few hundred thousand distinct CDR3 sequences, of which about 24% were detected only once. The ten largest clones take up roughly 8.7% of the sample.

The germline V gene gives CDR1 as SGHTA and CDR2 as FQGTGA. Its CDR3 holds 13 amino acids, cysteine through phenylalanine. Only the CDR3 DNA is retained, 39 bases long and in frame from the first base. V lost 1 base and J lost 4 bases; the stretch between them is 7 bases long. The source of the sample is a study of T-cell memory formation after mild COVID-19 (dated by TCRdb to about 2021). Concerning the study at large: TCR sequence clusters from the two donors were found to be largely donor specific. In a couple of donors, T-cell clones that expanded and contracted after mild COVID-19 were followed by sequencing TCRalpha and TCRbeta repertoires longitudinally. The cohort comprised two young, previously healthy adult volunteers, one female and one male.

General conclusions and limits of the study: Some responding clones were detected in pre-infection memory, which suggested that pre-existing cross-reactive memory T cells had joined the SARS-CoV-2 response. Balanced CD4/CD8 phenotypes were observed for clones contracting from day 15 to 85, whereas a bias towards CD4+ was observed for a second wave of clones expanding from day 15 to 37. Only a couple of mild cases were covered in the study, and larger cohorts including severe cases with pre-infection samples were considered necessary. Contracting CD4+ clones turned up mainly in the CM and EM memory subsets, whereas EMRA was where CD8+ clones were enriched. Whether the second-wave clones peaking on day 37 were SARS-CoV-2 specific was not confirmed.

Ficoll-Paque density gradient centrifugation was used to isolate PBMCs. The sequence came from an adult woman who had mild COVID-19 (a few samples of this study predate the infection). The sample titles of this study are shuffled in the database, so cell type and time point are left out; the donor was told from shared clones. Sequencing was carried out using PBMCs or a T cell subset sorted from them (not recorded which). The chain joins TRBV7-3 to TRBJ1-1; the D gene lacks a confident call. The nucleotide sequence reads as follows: TGTGCCAGCAGCTTAAACGATCGCACTGAAGCTTTCTTT. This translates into CASSLNDRTEAFF.